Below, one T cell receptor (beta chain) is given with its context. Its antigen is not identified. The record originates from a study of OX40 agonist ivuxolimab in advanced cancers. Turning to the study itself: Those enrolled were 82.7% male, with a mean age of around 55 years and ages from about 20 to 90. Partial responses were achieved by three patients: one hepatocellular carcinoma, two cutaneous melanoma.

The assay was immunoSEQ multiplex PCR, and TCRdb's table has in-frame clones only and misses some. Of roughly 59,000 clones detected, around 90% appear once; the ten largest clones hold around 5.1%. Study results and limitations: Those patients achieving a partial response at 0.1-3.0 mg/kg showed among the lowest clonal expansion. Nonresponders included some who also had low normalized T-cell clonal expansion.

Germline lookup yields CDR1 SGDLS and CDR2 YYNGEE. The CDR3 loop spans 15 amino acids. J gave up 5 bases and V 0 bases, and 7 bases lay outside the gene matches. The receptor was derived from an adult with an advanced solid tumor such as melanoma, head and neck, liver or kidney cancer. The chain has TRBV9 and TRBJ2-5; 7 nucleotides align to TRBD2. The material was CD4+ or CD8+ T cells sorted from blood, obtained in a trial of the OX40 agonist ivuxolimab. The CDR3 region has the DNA TGTGCCAGCAGCGTAGCCCCGGGAGGTGGCGAGACCCAGTACTTC. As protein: CASSVAPGGGETQYF.